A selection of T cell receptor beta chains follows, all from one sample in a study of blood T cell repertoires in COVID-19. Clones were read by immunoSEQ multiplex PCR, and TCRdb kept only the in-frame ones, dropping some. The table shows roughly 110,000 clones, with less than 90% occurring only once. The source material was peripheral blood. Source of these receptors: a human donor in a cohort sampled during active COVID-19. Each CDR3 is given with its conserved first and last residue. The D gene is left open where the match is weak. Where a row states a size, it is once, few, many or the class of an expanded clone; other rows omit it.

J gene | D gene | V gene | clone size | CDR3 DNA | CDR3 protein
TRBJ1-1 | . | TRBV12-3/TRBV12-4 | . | TGTGCCAGCCTATCCATGAACACTGAAGCTTTCTTT | CASLSMNTEAFF
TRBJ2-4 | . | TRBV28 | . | TGTGCCAGCAGTCTACAGGGAGTTGACAAAAACATTCAGTACTTC | CASSLQGVDKNIQYF
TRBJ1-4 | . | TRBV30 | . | TGTGCCTGGAGTCATGTTAATGAAAAACTGTTTTTT | CAWSHVNEKLFF
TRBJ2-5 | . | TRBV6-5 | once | TGTGCCAGCAGTTACTCCACAGGGCGCGGCGAGACCCAGTACTTC | CASSYSTGRGETQYF
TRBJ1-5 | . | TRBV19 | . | TGTGCCAGTAGTATGCCCGCCGGGGGGGCCAATCAGCCCCAGCATTTT | CASSMPAGGANQPQHF
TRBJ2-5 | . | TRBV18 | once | TGTGCCAGCTTCCAGGGGCCCCAAGAGACCCAGTACTTC | CASFQGPQETQYF
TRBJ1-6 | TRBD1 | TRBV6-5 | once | TGTGCCAGCAGTCACCGGACAGGGAGGGATTCACCCCTCCACTTT | CASSHRTGRDSPLHF
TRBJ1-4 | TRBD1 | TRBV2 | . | TGTGCCAGCAGTCAACAGGGGGCAAATGAAAAACTGTTTTTT | CASSQQGANEKLFF
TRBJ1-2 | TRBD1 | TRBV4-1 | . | TGCGCCAGCAGCCAGGCAGGACAGGGGGAGCCCCTGAATGGCTACACCTTC | CASSQAGQGEPLNGYTF
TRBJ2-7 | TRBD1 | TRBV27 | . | TGTGCCGTTTCGACGGACAGGGCGGGCTACGAGCAGTACTTC | CAVSTDRAGYEQYF
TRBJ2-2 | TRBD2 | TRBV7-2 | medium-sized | TGTGCCAGCAGCATAACTAGCGGGGGGAACACCGGGGAGCTGTTTTTT | CASSITSGGNTGELFF
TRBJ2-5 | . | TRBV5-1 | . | TGCGCCAGCAGCTTGGTGGTAGCGGCCCAAGAGACCCAGTACTTC | CASSLVVAAQETQYF
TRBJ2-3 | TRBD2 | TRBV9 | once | TGTGCCAGCGCCTCACTAGCGGGAGGTGTAGATACGCAGTATTTT | CASASLAGGVDTQYF
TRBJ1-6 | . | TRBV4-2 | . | TGTGCCAGCAGCCAACGACTCTCTGGGGGGTCACCCCTCCACTTT | CASSQRLSGGSPLHF
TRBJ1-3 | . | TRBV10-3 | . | TGTGCCATCAGTGACGACAGAAACACCATATATTTT | CAISDDRNTIYF
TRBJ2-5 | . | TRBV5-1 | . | TGCGCCAGCAGCTTGGGTACAGCGGGAGAGACCCAGTACTTC | CASSLGTAGETQYF
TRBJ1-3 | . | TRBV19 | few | TGTGCCAGTAGTGACCAGGGTAGATCCTCGTCTGGAAACACCATATATTTT | CASSDQGRSSSGNTIYF
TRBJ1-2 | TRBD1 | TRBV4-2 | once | TGTGCCAGCAGCCAAACTACGACAGGGGGGGTTTATGGCTACACCTTC | CASSQTTTGGVYGYTF
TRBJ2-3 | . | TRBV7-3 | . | TGTGCCAGCAGCTTAACGACGCAGGGAGATACGCAGTATTTT | CASSLTTQGDTQYF
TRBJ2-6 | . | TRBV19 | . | TGTGCCAGTCTAAAACCTCGAAGCTCTGGGGCCAACGTCCTGACTTTC | CASLKPRSSGANVLTF
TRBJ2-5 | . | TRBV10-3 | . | TGTGCCATCGGGACTTCGCAAGAGACCCAGTACTTC | CAIGTSQETQYF
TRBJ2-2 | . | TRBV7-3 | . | TGTGCCAGCAGCTCCGACTATCTCGGGGAGCTGTTTTTT | CASSSDYLGELFF
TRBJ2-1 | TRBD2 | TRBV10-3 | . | TGTGCCATCAGTGCCCCGACTAGCGGGAGCCAAAGCTCCTACAATGAGCAGTTCTTC | CAISAPTSGSQSSYNEQFF
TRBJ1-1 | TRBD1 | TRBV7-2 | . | TGTGCCAGCAGCATTCAGGGGGCCGGGGTTGAAGCTTTCTTT | CASSIQGAGVEAFF
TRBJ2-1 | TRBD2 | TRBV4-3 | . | TGCGCCAGCAGCCAGCTAGCGGGGAATGAGCAGTTCTTC | CASSQLAGNEQFF
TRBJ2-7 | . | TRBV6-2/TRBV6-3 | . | TGTGCCAGCAGTCGGGACACTGGCTACGAGCAGTACTTC | CASSRDTGYEQYF
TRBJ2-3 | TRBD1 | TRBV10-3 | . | TGTGCCATCTCCGACGGCGCCAACAGGGGGAGAGATACGCAGTATTTT | CAISDGANRGRDTQYF
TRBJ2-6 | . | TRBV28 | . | TGTGCCAGCAGCATTGACCGGGGAGCCTCCGGGGCCAACGTCCTGACTTTC | CASSIDRGASGANVLTF
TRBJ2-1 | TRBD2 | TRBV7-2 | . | TGTGCCAGCAGCTTAGGCCCAGCGGGAGTTGGGTTGGATGAGCAGTTCTTC | CASSLGPAGVGLDEQFF
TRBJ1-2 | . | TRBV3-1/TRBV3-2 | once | TGTGCCAGCAGCCCGACAGGTTATGGCTACACCTTC | CASSPTGYGYTF
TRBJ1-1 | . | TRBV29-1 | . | TGCAGCGTTCCCCCCAGTGAAGCTTTCTTT | CSVPPSEAFF
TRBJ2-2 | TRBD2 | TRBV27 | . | TGTGCCAGCAGTTCCAAAGGGACTAGCGTACTCACCGGGGAGCTGTTTTTT | CASSSKGTSVLTGELFF
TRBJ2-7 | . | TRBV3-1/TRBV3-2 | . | TGTGCCAGCAGCCAAACCGCCCCGGGTTGGGAGCAGTACTTC | CASSQTAPGWEQYF
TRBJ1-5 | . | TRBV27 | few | TGTGCCAGCAGGGCAGGGGTCTCTGAGAGCAATCAGCCCCAGCATTTT | CASRAGVSESNQPQHF
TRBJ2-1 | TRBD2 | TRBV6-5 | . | TGTGCCAGCAGTTACGGCGGGAGTTCCTACAATGAGCAGTTCTTC | CASSYGGSSYNEQFF
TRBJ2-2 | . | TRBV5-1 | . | TGCGCCAGCTCTGGTCGGGGGAACGCCGGGGAGCTGTTTTTT | CASSGRGNAGELFF
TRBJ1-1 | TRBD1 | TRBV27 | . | TGTGCCAGCAGTGTAGACAGGGGGACTGAAGCTTTCTTT | CASSVDRGTEAFF
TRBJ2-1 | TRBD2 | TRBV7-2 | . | TGTGCCAGCAGCTTAGTAGCGGGAGGACCTGGTCATGAGCAGTTCTTC | CASSLVAGGPGHEQFF
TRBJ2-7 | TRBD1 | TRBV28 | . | TGTGCCAGCAGCCTCACGGGACAGCTCGCCTACGAGCAGTACTTC | CASSLTGQLAYEQYF